One and the same sample provided the 22 T cell receptor beta chains below, sequenced in a study of blood T cell repertoires in COVID-19. The assay was immunoSEQ multiplex PCR, and TCRdb's table has in-frame clones only and misses some. The sample lists roughly 280,000 clones, approximately 86% seen once, with about 8.6% in the top ten. The sequencing sample was made of peripheral blood. The receptors come from a man between 40 and 49 years old with active or convalescent COVID-19.

This chain connects TRBV30 to TRBJ2-7; maybe TRBD2 (6 bases). The length of the CDR3 is 13 residues. Germline CDR1 is GTSNPN and CDR2 is SVGIG (reference sequence). Between the trimmed V and J ends, which lost 2 bases and 3 bases, there was a span of 11 bases. Here the CDR3 reads CAWSPGALYEQYF. CDR3 DNA sequence: TGTGCCTGGAGTCCGGGAGCTCTCTACGAGCAGTACTTC.

J is TRBJ2-7 and V is TRBV7-2; D perhaps matches TRBD1 (5 bases). The germline gives CDR1 SGHTA, CDR2 FQGNSA. The CDR3 runs 15 residues. V shed 1 base and J shed 0 bases, with 10 bases lying between them. CDR3 coding DNA: TGTGCCAGCAGCTTAGGACTGGGGCCCTCCTACGAGCAGTACTTC. Residues: CASSLGLGPSYEQYF.

The V call is TRBV5-1, the J call TRBJ2-2; no firm D call. CDR1 and CDR2 (germline): SGHRS, YFSETQ. With 0 bases removed from V and 4 bases from J, the gap between germline ends came to 13 bases. This CDR3 region has 16 residues. The CDR3 spells CASSLVPGTSTGELFF. In DNA, the CDR3 is TGCGCCAGCAGCTTGGTCCCGGGTACGAGCACCGGGGAGCTGTTTTTT.

This clone was counted only a few times. This sequence joins TRBV5-6 and TRBJ2-7; TRBD1 matches at 10 bases. Germline V gene sequence: CDR1 SGHDT, CDR2 YYEEEE. CDR3 length: 19 residues. Trimming cost V 6 bases and J 2 bases; bases outside gene matches: 20. The CDR3 DNA follows: TGTGCCAGCATCAACCGGGACAGGGGTCTCATCGGGAGTACCTACGAGCAGTACTTC. This codes for CASINRDRGLIGSTYEQYF.

The chain is built from TRBV19 and TRBJ2-5; no reliable D call. The CDR3 sequence is 13 residues long. V lost 1 base and J 7 bases, leaving 10 bases between the germline ends. Per germline, CDR1 LNHDA and CDR2 SQIVND (reference sequence). The CDR3 sequence: CASSIGGSGTQYF. CDR3 DNA: TGTGCCAGTAGTATAGGCGGTTCGGGGACCCAGTACTTC.

This clone was found once. The chain employs TRBV5-6 and TRBJ2-3; D ambiguous. V lost 4 bases and J 3 bases, leaving 6 bases between the germline ends. The CDR3 spans 12 residues. Germline assignment: CDR1 SGHDT and CDR2 YYEEEE. CDR3 loop: CASSMSTDTQYF. CDR3 nucleotides: TGTGCCAGCAGCATGAGTACAGATACGCAGTATTTT.

V and J are TRBV20-1 and TRBJ1-4, with D possibly matching TRBD1 (5 bases). Germline V gene sequence: CDR1 DFQATT, CDR2 SNEGSKA (reference sequence). The CDR3 covers 11 residues. V was pared by 4 bases and J by 15 bases, with 15 bases between. CDR3 region: CSANPQGLVFF. CDR3 sequence (DNA): TGCAGTGCTAATCCCCAGGGATTGGTGTTTTTT.

The V call is TRBV28, the J call TRBJ1-2; D call uncertain. V shed 2 bases and J shed 4 bases, with 17 bases lying between them. This CDR3 contains 16 residues. Germline V gene sequence: CDR1 MDHEN, CDR2 SYDVKM. The CDR3 sequence is CASSLKDLTNLYGYTF. CDR3 DNA: TGTGCCAGCAGTTTAAAGGACTTAACCAATCTCTATGGCTACACCTTC.

The chain joins TRBV5-4 to TRBJ1-1, with 10 bases that match TRBD1. Germline trimming cut 7 bases from V and 5 bases from J; bases unmatched to any gene: 8. This CDR3 comprises 14 residues. The V gene's germline CDR1 is SGHNT and CDR2 YYREEE (reference sequence). CDR3 sequence reads: CASRAGTGVTEAFF. For the CDR3, the DNA is TGTGCCAGCCGGGCCGGGACAGGGGTGACTGAAGCTTTCTTT. The full variable domain, completed using reference TRBV5-4 and TRBJ1-1, is ETGVTQSPTHLIKTRGQQVTLRCSSQSGHNTVSWYQQALGQGPQFIFQYYREEENGRGNFPPRFSGLQFPNYSSELNVNALELDDSALYLCASRAGTGVTEAFFGQGTRLTVV.

This rearrangement joins TRBV6-5 to TRBJ1-4, with D perhaps matching TRBD1 (5 bases). In germline, CDR1 is MNHEY, CDR2 SVGAGI. V lost 5 bases, J lost 7 bases, and 11 bases lay in between. This CDR3 is built from 13 residues. The DNA for the CDR3 is TGTGCCAGCAGTAGGGGATGGGGTGAAAAACTGTTTTTT. Encoded protein: CASSRGWGEKLFF.

This sequence joins TRBV15 and TRBJ1-2; D is unresolved. CDR1 and CDR2 from the germline V gene are LNHNV and YYDKDF (reference sequence). Deletions cut 1 base from V and 8 bases from J, with 8 bases between. The CDR3 sequence is 12 residues long. CDR3 sequence: CATSRGAEGYTF. CDR3 DNA: TGTGCCACCAGCAGAGGGGCCGAGGGCTACACCTTC.

This chain joins TRBV1 and TRBJ2-1; TRBD2, as called in the table, went unchecked against the DNA. TRBV1 is a recognized pseudogene. This CDR3 region has 16 residues. For the CDR3, the DNA is TGCACCAGCAGCCAAGGCGGGGGGAGCTCCTACAATGAGCAGTTCTTC. It is translated as CTSSQGGGSSYNEQFF.

This sequence joins TRBV3-1 (or the pseudogene TRBV3-2) and TRBJ2-7, with 9 bases matching TRBD1. The germline CDR1 and CDR2 sequences are LGHDT and YNNKEL (reference sequence). The trim removed 4 bases at V and 5 bases at J, leaving 9 bases unmatched. The CDR3 covers 15 residues. The CDR3 nucleotides read TGTGCCAGCAGCCCGATGGACAGGGGAGTCCACGAGCAGTACTTC. Translated: CASSPMDRGVHEQYF.

The J gene is TRBJ2-7, the V gene TRBV29-1; 10 positions match TRBD1. Germline V gene sequence: CDR1 SQVTM, CDR2 ANQGSEA. The CDR3 loop spans 18 amino acids. J was trimmed by 2 bases and V by 1 base; bases with no gene match: 14. CDR3 sequence: CSVEGGSKGGTGAYEQYF. CDR3 DNA: TGCAGCGTTGAAGGAGGGTCGAAGGGAGGGACAGGGGCCTACGAGCAGTACTTC.

V gene TRBV29-1 combines with J gene TRBJ2-7; weak D call: TRBD2 (5 bases). The V end lost 4 bases, the J end lost 6 bases, and 16 bases lay between the germline ends. Germline V CDR1 and CDR2: SQVTM, ANQGSEA. There are 13 residues in the CDR3. In DNA, the CDR3 is TGCAGCGTTGGGTGGCCCCCCGGACTCGAGCAGTACTTC. It codes for CSVGWPPGLEQYF.

This chain uses TRBV19 with TRBJ2-2; D perhaps matches TRBD2 (5 bases). The CDR3 runs 14 residues. Germline CDR1 and CDR2: LNHDA and SQIVND (reference sequence). Trimming pared 4 bases from V and 4 bases from J, leaving 10 bases between. CDR3 coding DNA: TGTGCCAGTAGTACCACTAGTGCCACCGGGGAGCTGTTTTTT. It codes for CASSTTSATGELFF.

About this clone itself: This sample includes further DNA sequences coding for the same CDR3. The V call is TRBV12-3 or TRBV12-4, the J call TRBJ2-7; D gene unclear. V lost 3 bases to trimming and J lost 4 bases, with 4 bases between them. This CDR3 has 11 residues. The CDR3 DNA reads as TGTGCCAGCAGTTTTTCATACGAGCAGTACTTC. Protein product: CASSFSYEQYF.

This clone was detected only once. This rearrangement joins TRBV28 to TRBJ2-5; maybe TRBD1 (6 bases). CDR1 is MDHEN and CDR2 is SYDVKM in the germline V gene. The germline V and J ends were trimmed by 7 bases and 4 bases, with 22 bases remaining between them. The CDR3 totals 16 residues. In DNA, the CDR3 is TGTGCCAGCACGACCTACGGGGCAGAAGGGGGAGAGACCCAGTACTTC. Protein: CASTTYGAEGGETQYF.

The gene calls are TRBV24-1 and TRBJ2-5, with 8 bases that match TRBD2. The CDR3 covers 16 residues. Germline V gene sequence: CDR1 KGHDR, CDR2 SFDVKD. Losses at the gene ends were 1 base for V and 0 bases for J; bases not matched to a gene: 3. This CDR3 reads CATSDFGAGDQETQYF. The CDR3 DNA reads as TGTGCCACCAGTGATTTCGGAGCGGGAGACCAAGAGACCCAGTACTTC.

The chain has TRBV25-1 and TRBJ1-3; D perhaps matches TRBD1 (5 bases). V was pared by 4 bases and J by 0 bases, with 10 bases between. Per the germline V gene, CDR1 is MGHDK and CDR2 is SYGVNS. This CDR3 contains 15 residues. The CDR3 DNA is TGTGCCAGCAGTGGGGGGGGGTACTCTGGAAACACCATATATTTT. Translated: CASSGGGYSGNTIYF.

The V call is TRBV30, the J call TRBJ1-6, with a weak D call TRBD1 (5 bases). The V and J ends lost 0 bases and 7 bases respectively, with 13 bases between them. Germline V gene sequence: CDR1 GTSNPN, CDR2 SVGIG (reference sequence). There are 15 residues in the CDR3. Written as DNA, the CDR3 is TGTGCCTGGAGTGTATTGTTGGGGCGGAATTCACCCCTCCACTTT. This codes for CAWSVLLGRNSPLHF.

The CDR3 sequence is CASSSVEWDSSYEQYF. The CDR3 DNA sequence: TGTGCCAGCAGCTCAGTCGAGTGGGACAGCTCCTACGAGCAGTACTTC. The genes are TRBV7-6 and TRBJ2-7; 7 bases agree with TRBD1. The CDR3 is 16 residues long. Germline V CDR1 and CDR2: SGHVS, FNYEAQ. J was trimmed by 0 bases and V by 4 bases; bases with no gene match: 9.